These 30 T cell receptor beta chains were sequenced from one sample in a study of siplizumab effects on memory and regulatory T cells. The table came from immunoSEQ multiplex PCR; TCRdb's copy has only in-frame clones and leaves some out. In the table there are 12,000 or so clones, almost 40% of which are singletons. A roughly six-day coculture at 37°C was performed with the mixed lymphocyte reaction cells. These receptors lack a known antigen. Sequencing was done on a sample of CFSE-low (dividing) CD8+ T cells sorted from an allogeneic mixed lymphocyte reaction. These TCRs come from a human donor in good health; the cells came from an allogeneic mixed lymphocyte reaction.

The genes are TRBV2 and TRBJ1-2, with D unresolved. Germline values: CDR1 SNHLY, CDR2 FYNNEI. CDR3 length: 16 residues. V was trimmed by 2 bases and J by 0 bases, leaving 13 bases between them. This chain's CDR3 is CASSEFFWQSNYGYTF. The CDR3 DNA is TGTGCCAGCAGTGAATTCTTTTGGCAGTCTAACTATGGCTACACCTTC.

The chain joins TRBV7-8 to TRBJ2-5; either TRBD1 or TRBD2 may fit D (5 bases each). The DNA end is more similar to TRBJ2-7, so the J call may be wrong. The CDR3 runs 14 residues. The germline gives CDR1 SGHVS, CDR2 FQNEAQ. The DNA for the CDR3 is TGTGCCAGCAGCTTGAGGGGCCCGACCTACGAGCAGTACTTC. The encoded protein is CASSLRGPTYEQYF.

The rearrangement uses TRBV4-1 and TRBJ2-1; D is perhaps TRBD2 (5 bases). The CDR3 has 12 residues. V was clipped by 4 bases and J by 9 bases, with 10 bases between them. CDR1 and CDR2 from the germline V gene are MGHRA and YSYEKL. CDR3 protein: CASSPPAGEQFF. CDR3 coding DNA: TGCGCCAGCAGCCCCCCGGCGGGTGAGCAGTTCTTC.

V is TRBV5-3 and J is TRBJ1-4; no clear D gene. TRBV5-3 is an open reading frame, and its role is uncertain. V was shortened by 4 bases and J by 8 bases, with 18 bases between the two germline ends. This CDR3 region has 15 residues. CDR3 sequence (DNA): TGTGCCAGAAGCCACCCTGCCTCTCTGGGGGAAAAACTGTTTTTT. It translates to CARSHPASLGEKLFF.

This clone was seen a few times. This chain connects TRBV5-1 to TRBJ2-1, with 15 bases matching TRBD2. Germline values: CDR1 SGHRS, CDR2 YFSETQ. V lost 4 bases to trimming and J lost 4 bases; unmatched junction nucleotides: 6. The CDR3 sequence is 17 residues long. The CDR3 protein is CASSLGLAGGGYNEQFF. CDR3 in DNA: TGCGCCAGCAGCCTCGGACTAGCGGGAGGGGGATACAATGAGCAGTTCTTC.

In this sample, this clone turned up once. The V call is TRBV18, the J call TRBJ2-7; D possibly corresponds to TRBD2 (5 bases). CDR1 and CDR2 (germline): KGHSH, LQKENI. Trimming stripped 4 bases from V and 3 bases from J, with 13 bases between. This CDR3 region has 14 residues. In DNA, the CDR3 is TGTGCCAGCTCACAGGGCCGGGATCTCTACGAGCAGTACTTC. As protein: CASSQGRDLYEQYF.

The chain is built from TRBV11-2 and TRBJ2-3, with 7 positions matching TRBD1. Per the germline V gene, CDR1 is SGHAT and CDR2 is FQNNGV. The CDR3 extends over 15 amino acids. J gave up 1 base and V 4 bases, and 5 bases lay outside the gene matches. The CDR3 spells CASSYRGRGTDTQYF. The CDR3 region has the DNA TGTGCCAGCAGCTACAGGGGCCGAGGCACAGATACGCAGTATTTT.

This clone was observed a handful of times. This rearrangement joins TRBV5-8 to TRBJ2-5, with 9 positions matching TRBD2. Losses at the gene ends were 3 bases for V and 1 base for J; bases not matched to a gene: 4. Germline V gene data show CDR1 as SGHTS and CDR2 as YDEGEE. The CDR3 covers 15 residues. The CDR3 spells CASSYGTSSQETQYF. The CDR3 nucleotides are TGTGCCAGCAGCTACGGGACTAGCAGCCAAGAGACCCAGTACTTC.

CDR3 bases: TGTGCCAGCAGTTTAAGTTTTTCAGGGGGGGTCCAGAAGACCCAGTACTTC. Its translation is CASSLSFSGGVQKTQYF. The chain employs TRBV27 and TRBJ2-5, with D possibly called TRBD1 or TRBD2 (7 bases each). The CDR3 is 17 residues long. The ends were cut back, 2 bases at V and 6 bases at J, with 22 bases in the middle. Germline-derived CDR1 and CDR2 are MNHEY and SMNVEV (reference sequence).

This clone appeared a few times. Here the CDR3 DNA reads TGTGCCAGCAGTTACGACGTAACAGGGGCTGAAGCTTTCTTT. Translating it yields CASSYDVTGAEAFF. The rearrangement links TRBV6-5 to TRBJ1-1, with 7 bases fitting TRBD1. With V trimmed by 2 bases and J by 6 bases, 6 bases remained unmatched. Germline V gene sequence: CDR1 MNHEY, CDR2 SVGAGI. The CDR3 has 14 amino acids.

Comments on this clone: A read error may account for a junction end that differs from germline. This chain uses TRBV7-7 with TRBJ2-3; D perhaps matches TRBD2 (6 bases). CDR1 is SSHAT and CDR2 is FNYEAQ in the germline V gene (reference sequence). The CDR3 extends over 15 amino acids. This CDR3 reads CASSLVPGGTDTQYF. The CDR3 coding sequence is TGTGCTAGCAGCCTCGTCCCGGGGGGCACAGATACGCAGTATTTT.

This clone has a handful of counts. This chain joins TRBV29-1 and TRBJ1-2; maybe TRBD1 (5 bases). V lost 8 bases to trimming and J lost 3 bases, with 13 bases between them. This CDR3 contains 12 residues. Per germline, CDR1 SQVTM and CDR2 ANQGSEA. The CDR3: CSSTGGHYGYTF. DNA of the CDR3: TGCAGCAGTACTGGGGGTCACTATGGCTACACCTTC.

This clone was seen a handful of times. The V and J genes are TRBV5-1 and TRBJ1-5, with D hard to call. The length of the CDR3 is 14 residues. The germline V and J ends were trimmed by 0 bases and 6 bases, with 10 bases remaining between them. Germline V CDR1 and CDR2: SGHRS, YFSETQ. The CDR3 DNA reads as TGCGCCAGCAGCTTGGAATCTCCGAGTCAGCCCCAGCATTTT. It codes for CASSLESPSQPQHF.

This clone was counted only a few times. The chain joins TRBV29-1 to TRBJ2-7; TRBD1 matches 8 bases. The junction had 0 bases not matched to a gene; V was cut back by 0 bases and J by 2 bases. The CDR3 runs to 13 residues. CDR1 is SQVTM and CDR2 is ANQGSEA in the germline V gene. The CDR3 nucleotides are TGCAGCGTTGAAGAGGGACAGGCCTACGAGCAGTACTTC. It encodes CSVEEGQAYEQYF.

As DNA, the CDR3 is TGTGCCAGCGAGGAGGGGGCGCCGGCTGAAGCTTTCTTT. This sequence encodes CASEEGAPAEAFF. The chain joins TRBV21-1 to TRBJ1-1; TRBD1 reflects the table's D call only, with no check against the DNA. TRBV21-1 is a recognized pseudogene. The CDR3 totals 13 residues.

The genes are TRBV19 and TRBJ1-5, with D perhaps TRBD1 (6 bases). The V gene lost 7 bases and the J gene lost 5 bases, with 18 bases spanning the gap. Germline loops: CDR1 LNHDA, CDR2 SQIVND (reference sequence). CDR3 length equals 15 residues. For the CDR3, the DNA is TGTGCCAGTACCTACGACGGACCAGGGGATCAGCCCCAGCATTTT. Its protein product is CASTYDGPGDQPQHF.

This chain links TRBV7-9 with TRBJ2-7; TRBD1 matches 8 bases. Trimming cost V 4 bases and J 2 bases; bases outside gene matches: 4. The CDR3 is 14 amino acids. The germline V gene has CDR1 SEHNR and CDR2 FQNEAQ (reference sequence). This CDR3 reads CASSSWDRTYEQYF. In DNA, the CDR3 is TGTGCCAGCAGCTCCTGGGACAGGACCTACGAGCAGTACTTC.

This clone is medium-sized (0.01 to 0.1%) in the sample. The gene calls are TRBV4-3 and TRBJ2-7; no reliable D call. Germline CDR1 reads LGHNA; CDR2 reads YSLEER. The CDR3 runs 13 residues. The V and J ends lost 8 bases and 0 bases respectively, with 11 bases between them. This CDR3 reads CASGYGLSYEQYF. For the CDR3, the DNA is TGCGCCAGCGGGTACGGCCTCTCCTACGAGCAGTACTTC.

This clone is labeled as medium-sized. CDR3: CASSLALAGSSYEQYF. Here the CDR3 DNA reads TGTGCCAGCAGCTTGGCCTTGGCGGGTAGCTCCTACGAGCAGTACTTC. The chain links TRBV5-6 to TRBJ2-7, with D tentatively TRBD2 (5 bases). V gave up 0 bases and J gave up 0 bases, with 13 bases separating them. CDR3 length: 16 amino acids. Per the germline V gene, CDR1 is SGHDT and CDR2 is YYEEEE.

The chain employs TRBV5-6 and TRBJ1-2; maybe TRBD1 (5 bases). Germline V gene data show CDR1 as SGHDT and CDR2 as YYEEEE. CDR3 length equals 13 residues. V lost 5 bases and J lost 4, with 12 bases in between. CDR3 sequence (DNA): TGTGCCAGCAGGTTATGGGGCGGCTATGGCTACACCTTC. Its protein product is CASRLWGGYGYTF.

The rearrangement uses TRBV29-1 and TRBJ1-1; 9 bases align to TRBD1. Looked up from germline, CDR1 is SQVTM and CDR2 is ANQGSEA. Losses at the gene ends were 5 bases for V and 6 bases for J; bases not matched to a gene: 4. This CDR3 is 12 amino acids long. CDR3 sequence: CSVKGQGPEAFF. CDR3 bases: TGCAGCGTTAAGGGACAGGGCCCTGAAGCTTTCTTT.

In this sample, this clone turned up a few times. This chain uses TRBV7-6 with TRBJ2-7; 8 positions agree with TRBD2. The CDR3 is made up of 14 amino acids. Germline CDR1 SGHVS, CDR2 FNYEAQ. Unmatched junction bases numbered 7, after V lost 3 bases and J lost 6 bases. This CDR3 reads CASSFVSGSGEQYF. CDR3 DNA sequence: TGTGCCAGCAGCTTTGTCAGCGGGAGCGGCGAGCAGTACTTC.

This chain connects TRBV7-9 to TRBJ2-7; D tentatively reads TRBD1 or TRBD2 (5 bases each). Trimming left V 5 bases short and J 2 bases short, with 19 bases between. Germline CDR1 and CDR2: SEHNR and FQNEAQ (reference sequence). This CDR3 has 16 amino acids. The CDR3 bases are TGTGCCAGCAGCCCCCCACGGGGCAGGGAGACCTACGAGCAGTACTTC. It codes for CASSPPRGRETYEQYF.

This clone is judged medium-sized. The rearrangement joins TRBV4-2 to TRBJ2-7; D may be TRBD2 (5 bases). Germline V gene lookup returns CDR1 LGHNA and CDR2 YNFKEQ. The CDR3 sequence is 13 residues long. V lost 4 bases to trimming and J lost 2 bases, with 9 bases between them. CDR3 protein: CASSLWETYEQYF. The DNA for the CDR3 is TGTGCCAGCAGCCTGTGGGAGACCTACGAGCAGTACTTC.

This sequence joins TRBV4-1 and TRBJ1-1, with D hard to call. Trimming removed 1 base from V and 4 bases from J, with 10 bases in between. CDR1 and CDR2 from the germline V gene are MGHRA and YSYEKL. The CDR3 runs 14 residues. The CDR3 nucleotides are TGCGCCAGCAGCCAAGGACGGTGGAGCACTGAAGCTTTCTTT. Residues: CASSQGRWSTEAFF.

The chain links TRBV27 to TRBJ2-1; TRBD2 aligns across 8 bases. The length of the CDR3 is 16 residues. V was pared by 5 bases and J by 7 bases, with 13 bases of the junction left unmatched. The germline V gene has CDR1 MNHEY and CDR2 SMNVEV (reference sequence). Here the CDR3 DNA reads TGTGCCAGCAGTCCCATACTAGCGGACGGGGGGAATGAGCAGTTCTTC. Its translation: CASSPILADGGNEQFF.

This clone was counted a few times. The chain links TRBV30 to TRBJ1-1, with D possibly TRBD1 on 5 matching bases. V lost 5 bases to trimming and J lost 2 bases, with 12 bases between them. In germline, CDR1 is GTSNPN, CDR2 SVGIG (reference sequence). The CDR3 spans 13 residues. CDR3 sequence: CAWGGVQNTEAFF. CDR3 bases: TGTGCCTGGGGGGGGGTGCAAAACACTGAAGCTTTCTTT.

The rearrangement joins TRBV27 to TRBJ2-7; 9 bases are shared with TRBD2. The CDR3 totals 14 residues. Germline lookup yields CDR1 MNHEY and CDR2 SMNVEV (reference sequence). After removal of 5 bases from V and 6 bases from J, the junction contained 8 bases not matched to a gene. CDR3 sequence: CASSPLAGAVEQYF. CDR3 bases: TGTGCCAGCAGTCCGTTAGCGGGAGCGGTCGAGCAGTACTTC.

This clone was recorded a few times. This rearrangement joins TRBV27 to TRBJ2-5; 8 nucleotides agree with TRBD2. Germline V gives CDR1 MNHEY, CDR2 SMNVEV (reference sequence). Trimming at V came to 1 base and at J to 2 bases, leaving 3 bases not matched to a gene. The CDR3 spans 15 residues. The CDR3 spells CASSLWASGQETQYF. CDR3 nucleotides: TGTGCCAGCAGTTTATGGGCTAGCGGGCAAGAGACCCAGTACTTC.

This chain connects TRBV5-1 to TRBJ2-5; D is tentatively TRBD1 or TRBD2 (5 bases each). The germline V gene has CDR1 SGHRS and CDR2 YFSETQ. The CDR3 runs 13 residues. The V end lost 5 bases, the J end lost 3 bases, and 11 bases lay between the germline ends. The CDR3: CASRDGTEETQYF. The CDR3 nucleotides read TGCGCCAGCAGGGACGGGACGGAAGAGACCCAGTACTTC.